This TCR beta chain was recovered during a study of T-cell memory formation after mild COVID-19. TCRdb analysed the 5' RACE reads with MiXCR anew, one entry per CDR3 protein. Of fewer than 700,000 distinct CDR3 sequences listed, about 20% were seen once; the top ten hold around 7.7%. As regards this clonotype: Its antigen is as yet unknown.

Study-wide results and caveats: There was a balanced CD4/CD8 profile in clones contracting day 15 to 85, and later expanders leaned CD4+. The appearance of some responding clones in pre-infection memory suggested that cross-reactive memory joined.

Germline lookup yields CDR1 LNHDA and CDR2 SQIVND (reference sequence). The CDR3 loop spans 17 amino acids. V trimming: 6 bases; J trimming: 2 bases; junction bases outside the gene matches: 9. The sequenced sample consisted of PBMCs or a T cell subset sorted from them (not recorded which). The rearrangement joins TRBV19 to TRBJ2-3; 12 bases align to TRBD2. The source of this sequence is an adult woman who had mild COVID-19 (a few samples of this study predate the infection). Cell type and time point are not known. CDR3 DNA: TGTGCCAGTAGAAATAACGGACTAGCGGGACCCACAGATACGCAGTATTTT. The encoded protein is CASRNNGLAGPTDTQYF.